One and the same sample provided the 2 T cell receptor beta chains below, sequenced in a study of early T cells in non-severe SARS-CoV-2 infection. TCRdb reanalysed the 5' RACE reads using MiXCR and keeps one entry per CDR3 protein. The data hold roughly 40,000 distinct CDR3 sequences, with roughly 7% observed a single time. Sequenced material: whole blood. Receptors were obtained from an adult who was a healthcare worker with PCR-confirmed SARS-CoV-2 infection or an uninfected control (not recorded which).

This clonotype was counted many times. The gene calls are TRBV29-1 and TRBJ2-7, with a possible D match to TRBD2 (5 bases). Trimming stripped 1 base from V and 5 bases from J, with 12 bases between. Germline assignment: CDR1 SQVTM and CDR2 ANQGSEA. This CDR3 comprises 13 residues. The CDR3: CSVEGSAGDEQYF. The CDR3 DNA is TGCAGCGTTGAAGGGAGCGCGGGCGACGAGCAGTACTTC.

The chain uses TRBV2 and TRBJ1-5; D may be TRBD1 (5 bases). Germline V gene data show CDR1 as SNHLY and CDR2 as FYNNEI. The CDR3 extends over 16 amino acids. V lost 1 base to trimming and J lost 1 base, with 11 bases between them. CDR3 nucleotides: TGTGCCAGCAGTGAAGATTGGGGGGGGAGCAATCAGCCCCAGCATTTT. As protein: CASSEDWGGSNQPQHF.